This T cell receptor beta chain emerged from a study of blood T cell repertoires in COVID-19. The overall study: The United States, Italy and Spain provided the acute and convalescent COVID-19 samples.

Repertoires were generated with immunoSEQ multiplex PCR, while TCRdb's copy carries only in-frame clones and drops some. The table lists roughly 70,000 clones, around nine tenths of them singletons. Trimming removed 2 bases at V and 1 base at J, with 5 bases between. The CDR3 is made up of 13 amino acids. The germline V gene encodes CDR1 KGHSH and CDR2 LQKENI. This clone has only one observation. Sequenced input: peripheral blood. The receptor's source is a human donor in a cohort sampled during active COVID-19. This chain uses TRBV18 with TRBJ1-1; D is ambiguous. This chain's CDR3 is CASSPSGNTEAFF. CDR3 nucleotide sequence: TGTGCCAGCTCACCATCAGGGAACACTGAAGCTTTCTTT. The variable domain in full, completed from reference TRBV18 and TRBJ1-1, reads NAGVMQNPRHLVRRRGQEARLRCSPMKGHSHVYWYRQLPEEGLKFMVYLQKENIIDESGMPKERFSAEFPKEGPSILRIQQVVRGDSAAYFCASSPSGNTEAFFGQGTRLTVV.